A selection of T cell receptor beta chains follows, all from one sample in a study of cytomegalovirus exposure and HLA in healthy donors. Repertoires were generated with immunoSEQ multiplex PCR, while TCRdb's copy carries only in-frame clones and drops some. The top ten hold 8% to 9.5% of the sample, which has more than 95,000 clones, around 60% seen once. The sequencing input was PBMCs. The receptors stem from a woman aged 40 to 50 in good health and CMV-seropositive. CDR3s include the opening cysteine and the closing phenylalanine or tryptophan. A D gene is named only where the DNA matches it firmly. A clone size is listed for some rows: how often the clone was seen (once, few, many), or a class if it is expanded.

CASSVEGGYTGELFF	TGTGCCAGCAGCGTAGAGGGCGGGTACACCGGGGAGCTGTTTTTT	TRBV9	few	TRBJ2-2	.
CASSLGLSSYNEQFF	TGCGCCAGCAGCTTGGGACTGAGCTCCTACAATGAGCAGTTCTTC	TRBV5-1	.	TRBJ2-1	.
CASSLGTGEKLFF	TGTGCCAGCAGCTTGGGGACAGGGGAAAAACTGTTTTTT	TRBV7-9	few	TRBJ1-4	TRBD1
CASSPPSRENTGELFF	TGTGCCAGCTCACCACCGTCCAGGGAGAACACCGGGGAGCTGTTTTTT	TRBV18	.	TRBJ2-2	.
CASSEGVAGGLGETQYF	TGTGCCAGCAGTGAAGGCGTAGCGGGAGGGTTGGGAGAGACCCAGTACTTC	TRBV6-1	.	TRBJ2-5	TRBD2
CASKVQRTYSEQFF	TGTGCCAGCAAGGTCCAGCGGACCTACAGTGAGCAGTTCTTC	TRBV6-5	.	TRBJ2-1	.
CASSTRDKACF	TGTGCCAGCAGTACACGGGACAAAGCGTGCTTC	TRBV2	.	TRBJ2-7	.
CAWRDRGWQETQYF	TGTGCCTGGCGAGACAGGGGGTGGCAAGAGACCCAGTACTTC	TRBV30	.	TRBJ2-5	TRBD1
CASSSRGMGYEQYF	TGTGCCAGCAGCTCCCGCGGGATGGGATACGAGCAGTACTTC	TRBV7-9	.	TRBJ2-7	.
CASSMTGNQEKLFF	TGTGCCAGCAGTATGACAGGGAATCAGGAAAAACTGTTTTTT	TRBV6-5	.	TRBJ1-4	TRBD1
CASSYSSSGINYEQYF	TGTGCCAGCAGTTACTCGAGTAGCGGGATCAACTACGAGCAGTACTTC	TRBV6-5	.	TRBJ2-7	TRBD2
CASSLGQGAYEQYF	TGTGCCAGCAGCTTAGGACAGGGGGCGTACGAGCAGTACTTC	TRBV11-2	.	TRBJ2-7	TRBD1
CASSIGGHPSYEQYF	TGTGCCAGTAGTATCGGCGGCCACCCCTCCTACGAGCAGTACTTC	TRBV19	.	TRBJ2-7	.
CASSPRRGGVGTGELFF	TGCGCCAGCAGCCCTCGGCGGGGAGGTGTCGGCACCGGGGAGCTGTTTTTT	TRBV4-3	few	TRBJ2-2	.
CASKSSDRGNYGYTF	TGTGCCAGTAAATCCTCGGACAGGGGGAACTATGGCTACACCTTC	TRBV27	.	TRBJ1-2	TRBD1
CASSFWVSLFGQMNTEAFF	TGTGCCAGCAGCTTTTGGGTCTCCTTATTTGGACAGATGAACACTGAAGCTTTCTTT	TRBV5-8	few	TRBJ1-1	.
CASRNRGYEQYF	TGTGCCAGCAGGAACAGGGGCTACGAGCAGTACTTC	TRBV27	.	TRBJ2-7	TRBD1
CASSDSGSGVRNEQFF	TGCGCCAGCAGTGATTCGGGCAGCGGGGTTCGCAATGAGCAGTTCTTC	TRBV10-2	.	TRBJ2-1	TRBD2
CASSPEPGGYEQYF	TGCGCCAGCAGCCCCGAGCCAGGGGGATACGAGCAGTACTTC	TRBV5-1	.	TRBJ2-7	TRBD1
CASSEGRDRGYGYTF	TGTGCCAGCAGTGAAGGGAGGGACAGGGGGTATGGCTACACCTTC	TRBV2	.	TRBJ1-2	TRBD1
CASSLAGGGYNEQFF	TGTGCCAGCAGTCTAGCGGGAGGGGGGTACAATGAGCAGTTCTTC	TRBV6-5	.	TRBJ2-1	TRBD2
CASSEAVAGSGHEQFF	TGTGCCAGCAGTGAAGCAGTCGCGGGGTCAGGACATGAGCAGTTCTTC	TRBV6-1	.	TRBJ2-1	.
CASSWRLAGGFGTDTQYF	TGTGCCAGCAGCTGGCGACTAGCGGGAGGGTTTGGCACAGATACGCAGTATTTT	TRBV9	.	TRBJ2-3	TRBD2
CAIRTGGNAEAFF	TGTGCCATCAGAACAGGGGGCAACGCTGAAGCTTTCTTT	TRBV10-3	few	TRBJ1-1	TRBD1
CASSQTGISTGELFF	TGCGCCAGCAGCCAAACAGGGATTAGTACCGGGGAGCTGTTTTTT	TRBV4-3	.	TRBJ2-2	.
CASSMRGQGPDEQYF	TGTGCCAGTAGTATGAGGGGACAGGGTCCCGACGAGCAGTACTTC	TRBV19	.	TRBJ2-7	TRBD1
CASSVDEGRASMNTEAFF	TGTGCCAGCAGCGTAGATGAAGGCAGGGCTTCAATGAACACTGAAGCTTTCTTT	TRBV9	.	TRBJ1-1	.
CASSLGTVPFYYGYTF	TGCGCCAGCAGCTTGGGGACAGTCCCTTTCTACTATGGCTACACCTTC	TRBV5-1	.	TRBJ1-2	.
CASSFDSYGELFF	TGTGCCAGTAGTTTTGACAGTTACGGGGAGCTGTTTTTT	TRBV19	once	TRBJ2-2	.
CASSPDQAGASQFF	TGCGCCAGCAGCCCGGATCAAGCGGGAGCTTCGCAGTTCTTC	TRBV5-1	.	TRBJ2-1	TRBD2
CASSFSGLNTEAFF	TGTGCCAGCAGCTTCTCGGGGTTGAACACTGAAGCTTTCTTT	TRBV7-9	few	TRBJ1-1	.
CASSQAGLFGNEKLFF	TGCGCCAGCAGCCAGGCCGGACTTTTTGGGAATGAAAAACTGTTTTTT	TRBV4-1	.	TRBJ1-4	.
CASGGARGTDTQYF	TGTGCCAGCGGCGGCGCCCGTGGCACAGATACGCAGTATTTT	TRBV2	few	TRBJ2-3	.
CASIRGSSYNEQFF	TGTGCCAGCATCCGGGGGAGCTCCTACAATGAGCAGTTCTTC	TRBV2	.	TRBJ2-1	.
CASSPRLAGFTDTQYF	TGTGCCAGCAGTCCCCGACTAGCGGGATTCACAGATACGCAGTATTTT	TRBV27	.	TRBJ2-3	TRBD2
CASSLFNFPTSGRGDEQFF	TGTGCCAGCAGTTTATTTAATTTCCCAACTAGCGGGAGGGGTGATGAGCAGTTCTTC	TRBV27	.	TRBJ2-1	TRBD2
CASSASSGRTYEQYF	TGTGCCAGCAGCGCTTCTAGCGGGAGAACCTACGAGCAGTACTTC	TRBV9	.	TRBJ2-7	TRBD2
CASSYSTGGYEKLFF	TGTGCCAGCAGTTACTCCACAGGGGGCTATGAAAAACTGTTTTTT	TRBV6-5	few	TRBJ1-4	TRBD1
CASSDRKGVNTEAFF	TGTGCCAGCAGCGACCGGAAGGGGGTGAACACTGAAGCTTTCTTT	TRBV9	.	TRBJ1-1	.
CASSRPQGRAFF	TGTGCCAGCAGCCGACCACAGGGGAGAGCTTTCTTT	TRBV6-5	few	TRBJ1-1	TRBD1
CASSSRQASNTEAFF	TGTGCCAGTAGTTCGCGACAGGCTTCGAACACTGAAGCTTTCTTT	TRBV19	.	TRBJ1-1	.
CASSLGQGVEAFF	TGTGCCAGCAGCTTAGGACAGGGGGTTGAAGCTTTCTTT	TRBV7-9	.	TRBJ1-1	TRBD1
CASSLGTIGGEQYF	TGTGCCAGCAGCTTAGGGACCATCGGGGGGGAGCAGTACTTC	TRBV7-3	.	TRBJ2-7	TRBD2
CASSYRLEDEQYF	TGTGCCAGCAGTTACCGACTGGAAGACGAGCAGTACTTC	TRBV6-6	.	TRBJ2-7	.
CASSLAGVIHEQYF	TGTGCCAGCAGTTTAGCGGGCGTAATCCACGAGCAGTACTTC	TRBV27	.	TRBJ2-7	.